Listed below are T cell receptor beta chains from one sample, sequenced in a study of blood T cell repertoires in COVID-19. TCRdb's copy holds only in-frame clones and misses some; the assay was immunoSEQ multiplex PCR. The sample holds 100,000 to 150,000 clones; around four fifths are singletons and the top ten take 2% to 3%. Specimen: PBMCs or T cells enriched from blood (not recorded which). Receptors originate from a man in his forties or fifties with acute COVID-19. Both conserved end residues are part of each CDR3. Fields, in order: D gene, clone size, V gene, J gene, CDR3 protein, CDR3 DNA. A D gene is named only where the DNA matches it firmly. Some rows have no size entry. The others give once, few or many, or a class for an expanded clone.

>-|once|TRBV6-5|TRBJ2-1
CASNLQGRWFF
TGTGCCAGCAACCTCCAGGGAAGGTGGTTCTTC
>-|-|TRBV7-3|TRBJ2-2
CASSLRETGELFF
TGTGCCAGCAGCTTAAGAGAAACCGGGGAGCTGTTTTTT
>-|-|TRBV9|TRBJ2-2
CASSAEGRGPTGELFF
TGTGCCAGCAGTGCCGAGGGTCGAGGGCCAACCGGGGAGCTGTTTTTT
>-|-|TRBV9|TRBJ2-1
CASSGGRGQQYNEQFF
TGTGCCAGCAGCGGCGGGCGGGGACAGCAATACAATGAGCAGTTCTTC
>TRBD1|-|TRBV14|TRBJ2-1
CASSQAGQGRSNEQFF
TGTGCCAGCAGCCAGGCGGGACAGGGGCGCTCCAATGAGCAGTTCTTC
>TRBD1|-|TRBV7-3|TRBJ2-2
CASSGYEGAYTGELFF
TGTGCCAGCAGCGGGTACGAGGGGGCGTACACCGGGGAGCTGTTTTTT
>-|once|TRBV3-1/TRBV3-2|TRBJ2-7
CASNLGGGNSYEQYF
TGTGCCAGCAACCTAGGAGGGGGCAACTCCTACGAGCAGTACTTC
>-|-|TRBV6-4|TRBJ2-2
CASSPRGIGELFF
TGTGCCAGCAGTCCAAGGGGCATCGGGGAGCTGTTTTTT
>-|-|TRBV5-1|TRBJ2-1
CASSLAPPNEQFF
TGCGCCAGCAGCTTGGCCCCTCCCAATGAGCAGTTCTTC
>-|few|TRBV12-5|TRBJ2-7
CASGIGVYEQYF
TGTGCTAGTGGGATAGGGGTCTACGAGCAGTACTTC
>-|-|TRBV2|TRBJ1-5
CASNRDLNQPQHF
TGTGCCAGCAACCGGGATCTCAATCAGCCCCAGCATTTT
>TRBD1|-|TRBV2|TRBJ2-1
CASRGDRLYNEQFF
TGTGCCAGCAGGGGGGACAGACTCTACAATGAGCAGTTCTTC
>-|-|TRBV18|TRBJ1-6
CASSPRGDSPLHF
TGTGCCAGCTCACCACGGGGGGATTCACCCCTCCACTTT
>-|-|TRBV3-1/TRBV3-2|TRBJ1-5
CASSQQGQPQHF
TGTGCCAGCAGCCAACAGGGTCAGCCCCAGCATTTT
>-|-|TRBV12-3/TRBV12-4|TRBJ2-7
CASSFIGADEQYF
TGTGCCAGCAGTTTCATAGGGGCCGACGAGCAGTACTTC
>-|-|TRBV10-3|TRBJ2-7
CAISEREDSYEQYF
TGTGCCATCAGTGAGCGGGAGGACAGTTACGAGCAGTACTTC
>TRBD2|-|TRBV15|TRBJ2-3
CATSRELAGLTDTQYF
TGTGCCACCAGCAGGGAACTAGCGGGGCTCACAGATACGCAGTATTTT
>TRBD2|-|TRBV14|TRBJ2-1
CASSPLSGGQYNEQFF
TGTGCCAGCAGCCCACTTAGCGGGGGGCAGTACAATGAGCAGTTCTTC
>-|-|TRBV5-1|TRBJ2-3
CASSLGYAGITDTQYF
TGCGCCAGCAGCTTGGGGTACGCGGGAATCACAGATACGCAGTATTTT
>TRBD2|-|TRBV5-6|TRBJ2-7
CASSRGEEQYF
TGTGCCAGCAGCCGGGGGGAGGAGCAGTACTTC
>-|-|TRBV21-1|TRBJ1-1
CASSKDCTGAIRTEAFF
TGTGCCAGCAGCAAAGATTGCACAGGGGCAATAAGAACTGAAGCTTTCTTT
>-|-|TRBV7-9|TRBJ1-5
CASSYGHSNQPQHF
TGTGCCAGCAGCTACGGACATAGCAATCAGCCCCAGCATTTT
>-|-|TRBV5-1|TRBJ1-3
CASSLTFSGNTIYF
TGCGCCAGCAGCTTGACATTCTCTGGAAACACCATATATTTT
>-|few|TRBV13|TRBJ1-1
CASRGRGMNTEAFF
TGTGCCAGCAGGGGGCGGGGAATGAACACTGAAGCTTTCTTT
>TRBD2|-|TRBV19|TRBJ2-1
CASSPWGSGRENEQFF
TGTGCCAGTAGTCCTTGGGGTAGCGGGAGAGAAAATGAGCAGTTCTTC
>-|-|TRBV5-4|TRBJ2-3
CASSFARGAASDTQYF
TGTGCCAGCAGCTTCGCAAGGGGCGCTGCCTCAGATACGCAGTATTTT
>-|-|TRBV7-2|TRBJ2-3
CASGPEAITDTQYF
TGTGCCAGCGGTCCAGAGGCGATCACAGATACGCAGTATTTT
>-|-|TRBV19|TRBJ1-5
CASSIVGVLDQPQHF
TGTGCCAGTAGTATAGTAGGGGTCCTCGATCAGCCCCAGCATTTT
>-|few|TRBV28|TRBJ1-1
CASRGDSTEAFF
TGTGCCAGCAGGGGGGACTCGACTGAAGCTTTCTTT
>-|-|TRBV28|TRBJ1-5
CASSWGDQPQHF
TGTGCCAGCAGTTGGGGGGATCAGCCCCAGCATTTT
>-|-|TRBV9|TRBJ2-7
CASSAGPSDEQYF
TGTGCCAGCAGCGCGGGTCCGTCGGACGAGCAGTACTTC